This T cell receptor beta chain was documented in a study of CD8 T cells in ankylosing spondylitis. In making TCR beta libraries, quantitative 5'-RACE with molecular barcodes was used. TCRdb re-called the 5' RACE reads with MiXCR, one entry per CDR3 protein. The data contain fewer than 200,000 distinct CDR3 sequences, around a sixth of them singletons. With respect to this clonotype: As yet, its antigen is unknown.

Germline trimming cut 5 bases from V and 1 base from J; bases unmatched to any gene: 11. Germline loops: CDR1 MNHNS, CDR2 SASEGT. CDR3 length: 18 amino acids. Points from the study as a whole: Before this, some motif variants had been reported in reactive arthritis synovial fluid and blood.

The clonotype was recovered from a male donor aged 10-35 years with ankylosing spondylitis or in good health (not recorded which). Sequences were obtained from blood, either unsorted or a sorted T cell fraction (not recorded which). The chain employs TRBV6-1 and TRBJ1-5; 10 nucleotides line up with TRBD1. CDR3 DNA: TGTGCCAGCAGTCCCCGGGACAGGGGAGACTCCAGCAATCAGCCCCAGCATTTT. Its translation: CASSPRDRGDSSNQPQHF.